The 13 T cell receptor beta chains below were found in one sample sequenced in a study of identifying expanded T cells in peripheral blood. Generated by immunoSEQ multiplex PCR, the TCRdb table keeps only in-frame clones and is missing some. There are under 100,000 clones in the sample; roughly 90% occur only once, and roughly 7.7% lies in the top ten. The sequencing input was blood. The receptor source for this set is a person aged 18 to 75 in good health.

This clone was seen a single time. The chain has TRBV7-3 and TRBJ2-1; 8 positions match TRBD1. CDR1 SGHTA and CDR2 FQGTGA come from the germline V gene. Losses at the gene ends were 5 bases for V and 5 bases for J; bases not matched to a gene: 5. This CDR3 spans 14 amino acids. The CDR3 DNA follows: TGTGCCAGCAGCGCCGGACAGGGCGACAATGAGCAGTTCTTC. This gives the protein CASSAGQGDNEQFF.

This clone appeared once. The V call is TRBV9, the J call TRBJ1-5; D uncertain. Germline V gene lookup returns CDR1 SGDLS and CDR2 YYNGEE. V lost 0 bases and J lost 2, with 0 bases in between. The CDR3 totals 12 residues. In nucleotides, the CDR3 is TGTGCCAGCAGCGTAGGCAATCAGCCCCAGCATTTT. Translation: CASSVGNQPQHF.

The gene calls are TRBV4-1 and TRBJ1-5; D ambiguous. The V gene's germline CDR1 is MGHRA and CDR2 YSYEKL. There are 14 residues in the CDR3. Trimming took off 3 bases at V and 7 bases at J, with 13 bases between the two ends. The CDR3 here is CASSHTGSGQPQHF. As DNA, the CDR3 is TGCGCCAGCAGCCACACCGGCAGTGGACAGCCCCAGCATTTT.

CDR3 sequence: CASSPADRIGYTF. The CDR3 nucleotides are TGTGCCAGCAGCCCGGCAGACAGAATCGGCTACACCTTC. V gene TRBV5-5 combines with J gene TRBJ1-2; D may be TRBD1 (5 bases). CDR3 length: 13 amino acids. Germline CDR1 SGHKS, CDR2 YYEKEE (reference sequence). V was clipped by 4 bases and J by 8 bases, with 15 bases between them.

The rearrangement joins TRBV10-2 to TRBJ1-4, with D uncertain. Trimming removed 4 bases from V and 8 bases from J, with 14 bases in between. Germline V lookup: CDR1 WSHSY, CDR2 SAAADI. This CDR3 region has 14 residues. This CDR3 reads CASSGQGKGEKLFF. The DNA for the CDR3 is TGCGCCAGCAGTGGGCAAGGAAAGGGAGAAAAACTGTTTTTT.

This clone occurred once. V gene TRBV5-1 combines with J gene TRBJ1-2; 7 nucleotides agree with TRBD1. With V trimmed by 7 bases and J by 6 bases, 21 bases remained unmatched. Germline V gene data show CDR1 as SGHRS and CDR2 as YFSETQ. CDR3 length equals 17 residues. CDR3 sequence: CASAPRDRPLFVDGYTF. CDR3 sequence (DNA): TGCGCCAGCGCCCCGAGGGACAGACCTCTCTTTGTGGATGGCTACACCTTC.

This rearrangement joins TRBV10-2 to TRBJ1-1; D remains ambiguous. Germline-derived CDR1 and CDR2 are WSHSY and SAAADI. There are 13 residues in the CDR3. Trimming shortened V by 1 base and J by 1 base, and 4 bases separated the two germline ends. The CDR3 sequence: CASSEFRNTEAFF. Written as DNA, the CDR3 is TGCGCCAGCAGTGAGTTTCGGAACACTGAAGCTTTCTTT.

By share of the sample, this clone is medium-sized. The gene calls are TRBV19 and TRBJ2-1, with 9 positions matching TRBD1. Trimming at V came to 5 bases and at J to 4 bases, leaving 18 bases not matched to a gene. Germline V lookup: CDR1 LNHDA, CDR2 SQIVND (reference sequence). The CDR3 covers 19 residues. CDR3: CASSHPGTGRGGTYNEQFF. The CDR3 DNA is TGTGCCAGTAGTCACCCTGGGACAGGGAGGGGGGGAACTTACAATGAGCAGTTCTTC.

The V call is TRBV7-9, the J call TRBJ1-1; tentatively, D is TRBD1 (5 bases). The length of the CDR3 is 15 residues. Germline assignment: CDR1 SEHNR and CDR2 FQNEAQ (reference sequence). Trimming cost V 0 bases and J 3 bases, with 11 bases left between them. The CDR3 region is CASSLAGRGYTEAFF. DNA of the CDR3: TGTGCCAGCAGCTTAGCGGGGCGGGGGTACACTGAAGCTTTCTTT.

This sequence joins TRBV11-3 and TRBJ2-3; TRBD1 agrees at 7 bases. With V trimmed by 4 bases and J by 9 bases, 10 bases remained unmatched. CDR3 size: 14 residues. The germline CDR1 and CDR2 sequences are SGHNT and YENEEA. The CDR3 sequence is CASSSTGMGRTQYF. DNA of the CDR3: TGTGCCAGCAGCTCGACAGGGATGGGACGAACGCAGTATTTT.

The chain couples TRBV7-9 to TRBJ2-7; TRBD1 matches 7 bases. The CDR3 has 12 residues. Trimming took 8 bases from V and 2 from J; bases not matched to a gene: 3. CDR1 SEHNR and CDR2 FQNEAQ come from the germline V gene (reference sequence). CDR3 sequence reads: CASDGTAYEQYF. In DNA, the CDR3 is TGTGCCAGCGACGGGACAGCCTACGAGCAGTACTTC.

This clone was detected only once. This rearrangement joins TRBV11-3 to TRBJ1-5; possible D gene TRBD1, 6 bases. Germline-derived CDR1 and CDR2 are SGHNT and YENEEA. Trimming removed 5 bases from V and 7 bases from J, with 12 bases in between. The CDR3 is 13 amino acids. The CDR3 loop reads CASSPGAGQPQHF. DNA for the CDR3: TGTGCCAGCAGCCCGGGGGCTGGACAGCCCCAGCATTTT.

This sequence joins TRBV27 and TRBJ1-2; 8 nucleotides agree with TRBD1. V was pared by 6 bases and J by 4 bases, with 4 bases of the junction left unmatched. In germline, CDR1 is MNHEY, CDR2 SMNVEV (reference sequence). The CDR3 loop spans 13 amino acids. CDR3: CASRSTGGYGYTF. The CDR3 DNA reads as TGTGCCAGCAGGTCCACAGGGGGCTATGGCTACACCTTC.